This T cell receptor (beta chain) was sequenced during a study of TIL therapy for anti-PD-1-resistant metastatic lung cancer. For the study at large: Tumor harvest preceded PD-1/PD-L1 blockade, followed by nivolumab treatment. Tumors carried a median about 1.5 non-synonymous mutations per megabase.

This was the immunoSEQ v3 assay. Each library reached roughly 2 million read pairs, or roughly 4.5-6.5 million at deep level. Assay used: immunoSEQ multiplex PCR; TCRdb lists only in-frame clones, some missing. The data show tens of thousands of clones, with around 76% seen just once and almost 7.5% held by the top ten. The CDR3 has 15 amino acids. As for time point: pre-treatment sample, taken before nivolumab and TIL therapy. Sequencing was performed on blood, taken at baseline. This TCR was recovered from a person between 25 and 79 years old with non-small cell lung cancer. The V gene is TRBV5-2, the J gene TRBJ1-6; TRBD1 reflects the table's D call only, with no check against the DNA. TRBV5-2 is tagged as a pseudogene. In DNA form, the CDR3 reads TGTGCCAGCAGCTCAGGGTTCTCCTATAATTCACCCCTCCACTTT. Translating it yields CASSSGFSYNSPLHF.